What follows are 4 T cell receptor beta chains derived from one specimen sequenced in a study of blood T cell repertoires in COVID-19. The method was immunoSEQ multiplex PCR; TCRdb's version includes in-frame clones alone and lacks a portion of them. The data hold 250,000 or so clones, with about 89% observed a single time. Sequencing used peripheral blood. All receptors derive from a man aged 40-50 years with active or convalescent COVID-19.

The genes are TRBV7-3 and TRBJ2-2; 7 positions agree with TRBD1. Germline CDR1 reads SGHTA; CDR2 reads FQGTGA. The V segment lost 5 bases and the J segment 7 bases; nucleotides outside the gene matches: 7. The length of the CDR3 is 14 residues. CDR3 region: CASSTGQAGGELFF. The DNA for the CDR3 is TGTGCCAGCAGCACCGGACAGGCTGGCGGGGAGCTGTTTTTT.

The chain links TRBV3-1 (or the pseudogene TRBV3-2) to TRBJ1-3, with D unclear. Germline CDR1 reads LGHDT; CDR2 reads YNNKEL (reference sequence). The CDR3 covers 16 residues. Trimming took off 8 bases at V and 0 bases at J, with 17 bases between the two ends. The CDR3 region has the DNA TGTGCCAGCGGCTCAGGCCCGGTCTTCTCTGGAAACACCATATATTTT. This encodes CASGSGPVFSGNTIYF.

The rearrangement uses TRBV28 and TRBJ1-5, with D unclear. Trimming took 6 bases from V and 0 from J, leaving 12 bases between them. Germline V gene sequence: CDR1 MDHEN, CDR2 SYDVKM. This CDR3 region has 15 residues. The CDR3 DNA is TGTGCCAGCAGGCTCCAGTCCACTAGCAATCAGCCCCAGCATTTT. Amino acid sequence: CASRLQSTSNQPQHF. Combining the CDR3 with reference TRBV28 and TRBJ1-5 gives the whole variable domain DVKVTQSSRYLVKRTGEKVFLECVQDMDHENMFWYRQDPGLGLRLIYFSYDVKMKEKGDIPEGYSVSREKKERFSLILESASTNQTSMYLCASRLQSTSNQPQHFGDGTRLSIL.

The chain combines TRBV9 with TRBJ2-3; D is perhaps TRBD2 (5 bases). The CDR3 is 14 residues long. Germline V gives CDR1 SGDLS, CDR2 YYNGEE. The ends were cut back, 3 bases at V and 3 bases at J, with 11 bases in the middle. The CDR3 region is CASSGEGGTDTQYF. CDR3 in DNA: TGTGCCAGCAGCGGCGAGGGTGGTACAGATACGCAGTATTTT.